The 32 T cell receptor beta chains given below trace back to one sample, sequenced in a study of blood T cell repertoires in COVID-19. Clones were sequenced by immunoSEQ multiplex PCR, and TCRdb holds only the in-frame ones, with some missing. The data contain roughly 400,000 clones, 90% of them singletons. The sequenced sample consisted of PBMCs or T cells enriched from blood (not recorded which). The receptors stem from a man aged 18 to 30 who had recovered from COVID-19.

This sequence joins TRBV19 and TRBJ1-2; TRBD1 agrees at 7 bases. The CDR3 length is 12 residues. Trimming removed 8 bases from V and 6 bases from J; junction bases left unmatched: 6. The germline V gene encodes CDR1 LNHDA and CDR2 SQIVND (reference sequence). CDR3 residues: CASSYGQDGYTF. CDR3 nucleotides: TGTGCCAGTTCCTACGGACAGGATGGCTACACCTTC.

The chain links TRBV2 to TRBJ2-3, with D uncertain. The CDR3 sequence is 12 residues long. The germline V gene encodes CDR1 SNHLY and CDR2 FYNNEI. V lost 6 bases and J 1 base, leaving 5 bases between the germline ends. The CDR3 region is CASSPGTDTQYF. CDR3 DNA sequence: TGTGCCAGCAGCCCGGGCACAGATACGCAGTATTTT.

The chain recombines TRBV2 with TRBJ1-5; D may be TRBD1 (6 bases). Germline loops: CDR1 SNHLY, CDR2 FYNNEI. V lost 5 bases and J 7 bases, leaving 18 bases between the germline ends. The CDR3 loop spans 15 amino acids. CDR3 coding DNA: TGTGCCAGCAGTTCGAACAGGGATTCCGGCCAGCCCCAGCATTTT. As protein: CASSSNRDSGQPQHF.

This sequence joins TRBV25-1 and TRBJ1-2, with a tentative D call TRBD1 (6 bases). This CDR3 has 13 amino acids. V dropped 3 bases and J dropped 8 bases, with 13 bases sitting between them. The germline CDR1 and CDR2 sequences are MGHDK and SYGVNS. In DNA form, the CDR3 reads TGTGCCAGCAGTGACAATGGGGGCGAGGGCTACACCTTC. Translating it yields CASSDNGGEGYTF.

The chain couples TRBV19 to TRBJ2-1; weak D call: TRBD1 (5 bases). CDR3 size: 15 residues. Germline CDR1 and CDR2: LNHDA and SQIVND (reference sequence). The ends were cut back, 8 bases at V and 8 bases at J, with 22 bases in the middle. The CDR3 reads CASRRQSRKGHEQFF. The CDR3 nucleotides read TGTGCCAGTCGGCGACAGTCAAGAAAGGGCCATGAGCAGTTCTTC.

The chain combines TRBV11-2 with TRBJ1-2, with unresolved D. From germline, CDR1 is SGHAT and CDR2 FQNNGV. V shed 5 bases and J shed 7 bases, with 14 bases lying between them. The CDR3 sequence is 13 residues long. The CDR3 DNA reads TGTGCCAGCAGCCCCCGAGGGAATCGTGGCTACACCTTC. This encodes CASSPRGNRGYTF.

This sequence joins TRBV10-3 and TRBJ1-1, with TRBD1 as a possible D gene (5 bases). Trimming left V 4 bases short and J 7 bases short, with 13 bases between. CDR1 is ENHRY and CDR2 is SYGVKD in the germline V gene. CDR3 length: 13 amino acids. The CDR3: CAISAGIGFEAFF. CDR3 nucleotides: TGTGCCATCAGTGCAGGGATAGGGTTTGAAGCTTTCTTT.

The chain recombines TRBV6-1 with TRBJ1-4, with 7 bases fitting TRBD1. The V gene's germline CDR1 is MNHNS and CDR2 SASEGT. This CDR3 spans 16 amino acids. The V and J ends lost 3 bases and 5 bases, in that order; junction bases with no gene match: 9. CDR3 sequence: CASSDLIGTENEKLFF. Written as DNA, the CDR3 is TGTGCCAGCAGTGACCTAATCGGGACAGAGAATGAAAAACTGTTTTTT.

This clone was seen more than once but under ten times. The V gene is TRBV30, the J gene TRBJ2-1, with 7 bases identical to TRBD1. The V segment lost 5 bases and the J segment 8 bases; nucleotides outside the gene matches: 6. Germline V gene sequence: CDR1 GTSNPN, CDR2 SVGIG (reference sequence). The CDR3 sequence is 12 residues long. CDR3 coding DNA: TGTGCCTGGGGGGACAGTCCTGATGAGCAGTTCTTC. This codes for CAWGDSPDEQFF. The entire variable domain, with the rest obtained from reference TRBV30 and TRBJ2-1, is as follows: SQTIHQWPATLVQPVGSPLSLECTVEGTSNPNLYWYRQAAGRGLQLLFYSVGIGQISSEVPQNLSASRPQDRQFILSSKKLLLSDSGFYLCAWGDSPDEQFFGPGTRLTVL.

The chain has TRBV6-5 and TRBJ1-1; 7 nucleotides line up with TRBD1. V trimming: 2 bases; J trimming: 6 bases; junction bases outside the gene matches: 3. Germline V gives CDR1 MNHEY, CDR2 SVGAGI. The CDR3 length is 13 residues. As DNA, the CDR3 is TGTGCCAGCAGTTACACAGGGGCCCCTGAAGCTTTCTTT. This translates into CASSYTGAPEAFF.

The chain recombines TRBV12-3 or TRBV12-4 with TRBJ1-1; no definite D call. The CDR3 has 13 amino acids. V lost 3 bases to trimming and J lost 1 base, with 6 bases between them. CDR3 coding DNA: TGTGCCAGCAGTTTGCCTAGGAACACTGAAGCTTTCTTT. Protein sequence: CASSLPRNTEAFF.

The rearrangement uses TRBV6-5 and TRBJ1-6; 9 nucleotides align to TRBD1. J lost 8 bases, V lost 2 bases, and 7 bases had no gene match. CDR1 is MNHEY, CDR2 SVGAGI, per germline. This CDR3 has 16 residues. The CDR3 DNA follows: TGTGCCAGCAGTTACCGTATGGGACAGGGATATTCACCCCTCCACTTT. Translation gives CASSYRMGQGYSPLHF.

In the case of this clone: Given a far larger clone just one base away, this is likely a sequencing read error. The V gene is TRBV11-2, the J gene TRBJ1-1; no firm D call. The V and J ends lost 0 bases and 0 bases respectively, with 2 bases between them. Per the germline V gene, CDR1 is SGHAT and CDR2 is FQNNGV. The CDR3 is made up of 13 amino acids. The CDR3 coding sequence is TGTGCCAGCAGCTTAGACGTGAACACTGAAGCTTTCTTT. This codes for CASSLDVNTEAFF.

This clone was counted a single time. The chain is built from TRBV4-1 and TRBJ2-3; unclear D gene. Germline CDR1 MGHRA, CDR2 YSYEKL. The CDR3 has 14 amino acids. V lost 1 base, J lost 3 bases, and 8 bases lay in between. For the CDR3, the DNA is TGCGCCAGCAGCCAAGGCCCTCGGACAGATACGCAGTATTTT. Translating gives CASSQGPRTDTQYF.

The chain employs TRBV6-5 and TRBJ1-6, with D uncertain. Between the trimmed V and J ends, which lost 6 bases and 6 bases, there was a span of 9 bases. CDR3 length: 13 residues. Germline assignment: CDR1 MNHEY and CDR2 SVGAGI. CDR3 nucleotides: TGTGCCAGCAGAATAGATAGTAATTCACCCCTCCACTTT. Translated: CASRIDSNSPLHF.

The CDR3 region is CASSLAGLGNTEAFF. CDR3 coding DNA: TGCGCCAGCAGCTTGGCAGGTCTGGGGAACACTGAAGCTTTCTTT. V is TRBV5-1 and J is TRBJ1-1; D unclear. V lost 0 bases and J 1 base, leaving 10 bases between the germline ends. CDR1 and CDR2 (germline): SGHRS, YFSETQ. This CDR3 spans 15 amino acids.

This chain connects TRBV7-9 to TRBJ2-5; TRBD2 matches 14 bases. V lost 5 bases and J lost 3; bases outside the gene matches: 8. The CDR3 loop spans 17 amino acids. Germline CDR1 and CDR2: SEHNR and FQNEAQ (reference sequence). CDR3 amino acids: CASSRPGLAGAEETQYF. In DNA, the CDR3 is TGTGCCAGCAGCCGCCCGGGACTAGCGGGAGCCGAAGAGACCCAGTACTTC.

Written as DNA, the CDR3 is TGCAGTCCCACCGATGGGGGCGGCTACACCTTC. Residues: CSPTDGGGYTF. The chain is built from TRBV20-1 and TRBJ1-2; D is perhaps TRBD1 (6 bases). Trimming left V 8 bases short and J 8 bases short, with 15 bases between. Germline values: CDR1 DFQATT, CDR2 SNEGSKA (reference sequence). The CDR3 loop spans 11 amino acids.

The rearrangement links TRBV5-4 to TRBJ1-1; TRBD1 agrees at 8 bases. Germline lookup yields CDR1 SGHNT and CDR2 YYREEE (reference sequence). CDR3 size: 16 residues. Unmatched junction bases numbered 9, after V lost 4 bases and J lost 1 base. The CDR3 nucleotides read TGTGCCAGCAGCCGCCGGACAGGGACGCGGAACACTGAAGCTTTCTTT. Its protein is CASSRRTGTRNTEAFF.

The chain combines TRBV5-4 with TRBJ1-3; D is unresolved. V lost 0 bases to trimming and J lost 0 bases, with 10 bases between them. Germline V gene data show CDR1 as SGHNT and CDR2 as YYREEE (reference sequence). The CDR3 consists of 16 residues. The CDR3 coding sequence is TGTGCCAGCAGCTTGGCCGGTTCTACCTCTGGAAACACCATATATTTT. This translates into CASSLAGSTSGNTIYF.

This chain links TRBV19 with TRBJ1-5; 7 nucleotides agree with TRBD1. Germline loops: CDR1 LNHDA, CDR2 SQIVND (reference sequence). The V and J ends lost 5 bases and 3 bases, in that order; junction bases with no gene match: 10. The CDR3 has 16 residues. In nucleotides, the CDR3 is TGTGCCAGTAGTTCGGGACAGATGACCTTCAATCAGCCCCAGCATTTT. It codes for CASSSGQMTFNQPQHF.

The chain carries TRBV3-1 (or the pseudogene TRBV3-2) and TRBJ1-1; D uncertain. Trimming shortened V by 0 bases and J by 1 base, and 9 bases separated the two germline ends. The germline CDR1 and CDR2 sequences are LGHDT and YNNKEL (reference sequence). CDR3 length: 15 residues. The DNA for the CDR3 is TGTGCCAGCAGCCAAGATGGAGGGTCGAACACTGAAGCTTTCTTT. Its translation is CASSQDGGSNTEAFF.

A word on this clone: Germline is not matched at one junction end, which may reflect a read error. V is TRBV12-3 or TRBV12-4 and J is TRBJ1-5; D call uncertain. The CDR3 covers 12 residues. The CDR3 bases are TGTGTCAGCAGTCTCTCAGGCCAGCCCCAGCATTTT. It specifies CVSSLSGQPQHF.

The chain employs TRBV30 and TRBJ2-3; 15 bases fit TRBD2. Looked up from germline, CDR1 is GTSNPN and CDR2 is SVGIG (reference sequence). J gave up 8 bases and V 3 bases, and 6 bases lay outside the gene matches. The CDR3 covers 15 residues. The chain's CDR3 is CAWSGGLAGGGTQYF. Here the CDR3 DNA reads TGTGCCTGGAGCGGGGGACTAGCGGGAGGCGGTACGCAGTATTTT.

The rearrangement uses TRBV11-2 and TRBJ1-2, with 8 nucleotides matching TRBD1. The CDR3 has 14 amino acids. Trimming cost V 4 bases and J 7 bases; bases outside gene matches: 8. Looked up from germline, CDR1 is SGHAT and CDR2 is FQNNGV. Here the CDR3 reads CASSSQQGAGGYTF. The CDR3 nucleotides read TGTGCCAGCAGCTCCCAGCAGGGGGCTGGTGGCTACACCTTC.

V usage is TRBV4-1 and J usage is TRBJ1-4; 7 positions match TRBD1. J was trimmed by 7 bases and V by 3 bases; bases with no gene match: 5. The CDR3 is made up of 14 amino acids. The germline CDR1 and CDR2 sequences are MGHRA and YSYEKL. The CDR3 region is CASSHPGQSEKLFF. CDR3 bases: TGCGCCAGCAGCCACCCGGGACAGAGTGAAAAACTGTTTTTT.

The chain uses TRBV5-6 and TRBJ1-1, with D possibly TRBD1 on 6 matching bases. Germline V gene data show CDR1 as SGHDT and CDR2 as YYEEEE. This CDR3 is built from 14 residues. Trimming cost V 3 bases and J 0 bases, with 9 bases left between them. This CDR3 is CASSSDRLNTEAFF. For the CDR3, the DNA is TGTGCCAGCAGCTCAGACAGGTTGAACACTGAAGCTTTCTTT.

The V call is TRBV19, the J call TRBJ1-2; 7 bases map to TRBD1. J gave up 8 bases and V 5 bases, and 11 bases lay outside the gene matches. CDR1 LNHDA and CDR2 SQIVND come from the germline V gene (reference sequence). CDR3 length: 14 amino acids. The CDR3 region has the DNA TGTGCCAGTAGTGTTACAGGGGATCGTCGGGGCTACACCTTC. It yields the protein CASSVTGDRRGYTF.

The CDR3 DNA reads as TGTGCCTGGTGCCGTGGAAAGACAGGGCTGGGAAATTCACCCCTCCACTTT. This gives the protein CAWCRGKTGLGNSPLHF. This chain uses TRBV30 with TRBJ1-6, with TRBD1 matching 7 bases. CDR1 and CDR2 (germline): GTSNPN, SVGIG (reference sequence). The V segment lost 5 bases and the J segment 7 bases; nucleotides outside the gene matches: 17. CDR3 length equals 17 residues.

This chain joins TRBV7-3 and TRBJ2-4; 9 bases map to TRBD1. CDR1 is SGHTA and CDR2 is FQGTGA in the germline V gene. The CDR3 has 16 amino acids. J lost 0 bases, V lost 5 bases, and 5 bases had no gene match. CDR3 coding DNA: TGTGCCAGCAGCCTGACAGGGGGTAAAGCCAAAAACATTCAGTACTTC. Residues: CASSLTGGKAKNIQYF.

The genes are TRBV5-8 and TRBJ1-6, with 7 bases matching TRBD1. Looked up from germline, CDR1 is SGHTS and CDR2 is YDEGEE. CDR3 length: 17 amino acids. Losses at the gene ends were 1 base for V and 9 bases for J; bases not matched to a gene: 13. Here the CDR3 DNA reads TGTGCCAGCAGCTTGAATGCAGGGACAGCCATAGGTTCACCCCTCCACTTT. Translation gives CASSLNAGTAIGSPLHF.

This chain joins TRBV5-5 and TRBJ1-2; 11 bases match TRBD1. This CDR3 comprises 13 residues. V gave up 3 bases and J gave up 8 bases; unmatched junction bases: 3. CDR1 is SGHKS and CDR2 is YYEKEE in the germline V gene (reference sequence). CDR3 protein: CASSWTGGSGYTF. The CDR3 DNA reads as TGTGCCAGCAGCTGGACAGGGGGCAGCGGCTACACCTTC.